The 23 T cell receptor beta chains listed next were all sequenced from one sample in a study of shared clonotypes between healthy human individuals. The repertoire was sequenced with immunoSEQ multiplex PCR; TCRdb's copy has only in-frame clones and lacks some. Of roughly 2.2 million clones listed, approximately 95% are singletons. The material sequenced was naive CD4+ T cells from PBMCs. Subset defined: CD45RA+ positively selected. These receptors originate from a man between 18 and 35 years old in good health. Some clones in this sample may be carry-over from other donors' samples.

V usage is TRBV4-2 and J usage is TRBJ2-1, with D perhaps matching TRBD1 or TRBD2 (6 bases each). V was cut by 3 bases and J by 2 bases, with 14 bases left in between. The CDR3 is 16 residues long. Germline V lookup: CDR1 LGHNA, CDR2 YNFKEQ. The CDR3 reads CASSQGGGTAYNEQFF. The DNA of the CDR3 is TGTGCCAGCAGCCAGGGGGGCGGGACGGCCTACAATGAGCAGTTCTTC.

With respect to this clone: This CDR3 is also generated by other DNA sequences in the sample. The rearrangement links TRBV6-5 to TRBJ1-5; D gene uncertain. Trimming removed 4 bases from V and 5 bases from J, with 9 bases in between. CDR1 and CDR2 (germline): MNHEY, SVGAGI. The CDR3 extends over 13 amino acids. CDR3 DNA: TGTGCCAGCAGTTCCCGGGGTCATCAGCCCCAGCATTTT. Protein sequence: CASSSRGHQPQHF.

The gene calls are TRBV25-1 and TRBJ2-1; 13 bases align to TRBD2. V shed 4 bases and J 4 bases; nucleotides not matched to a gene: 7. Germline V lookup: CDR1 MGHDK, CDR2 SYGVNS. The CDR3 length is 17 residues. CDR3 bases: TGTGCCAGCAGTGCCGGACTAGCGGGAGCTAAGTACAATGAGCAGTTCTTC. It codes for CASSAGLAGAKYNEQFF. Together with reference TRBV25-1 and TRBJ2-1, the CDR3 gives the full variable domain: EADIYQTPRYLVIGTGKKITLECSQTMGHDKMYWYQQDPGMELHLIHYSYGVNSTEKGDLSSESTVSRIRTEHFPLTLESARPSHTSQYLCASSAGLAGAKYNEQFFGPGTRLTVL.

CDR3: CASSEGDRGLYEQYF. The CDR3 DNA follows: TGTGCCAGCAGTGAGGGGGACAGGGGGCTCTACGAGCAGTACTTC. The J gene is TRBJ2-7, the V gene TRBV6-1; TRBD1 agrees at 12 bases. The V segment lost 3 bases and the J segment 3 bases; nucleotides outside the gene matches: 3. Germline loops: CDR1 MNHNS, CDR2 SASEGT. The CDR3 has 15 residues.

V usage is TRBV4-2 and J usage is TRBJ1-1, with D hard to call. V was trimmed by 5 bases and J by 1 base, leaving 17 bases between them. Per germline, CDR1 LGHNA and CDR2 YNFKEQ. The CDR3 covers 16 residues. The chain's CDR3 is CASSSQPLRTNTEAFF. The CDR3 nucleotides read TGTGCCAGCAGCTCCCAACCGCTCCGGACGAACACTGAAGCTTTCTTT.

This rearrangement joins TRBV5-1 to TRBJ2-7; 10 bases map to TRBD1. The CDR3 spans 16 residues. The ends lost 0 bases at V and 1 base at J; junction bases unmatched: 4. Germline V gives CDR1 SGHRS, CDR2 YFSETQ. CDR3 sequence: CASSLVGQGSSYEQYF. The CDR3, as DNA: TGCGCCAGCAGCTTGGTGGGACAGGGGTCTTCCTACGAGCAGTACTTC.

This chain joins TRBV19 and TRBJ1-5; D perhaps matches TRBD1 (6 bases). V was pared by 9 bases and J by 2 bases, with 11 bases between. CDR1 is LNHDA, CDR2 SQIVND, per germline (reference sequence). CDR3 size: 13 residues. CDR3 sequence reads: CASADSRNQPQHF. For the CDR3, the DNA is TGTGCCAGCGCGGACAGCCGCAATCAGCCCCAGCATTTT.

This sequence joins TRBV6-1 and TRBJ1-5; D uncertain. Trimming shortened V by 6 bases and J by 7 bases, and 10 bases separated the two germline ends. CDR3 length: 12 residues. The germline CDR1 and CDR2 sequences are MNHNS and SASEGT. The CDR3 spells CASRGSWQPQHF. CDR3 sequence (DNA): TGTGCCAGCAGGGGGTCGTGGCAGCCCCAGCATTTT.

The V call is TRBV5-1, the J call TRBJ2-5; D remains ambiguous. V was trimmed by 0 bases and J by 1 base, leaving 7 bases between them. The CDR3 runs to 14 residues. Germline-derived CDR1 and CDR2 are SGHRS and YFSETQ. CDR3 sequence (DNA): TGCGCCAGCAGCTTGGTCGAGACCCAAGAGACCCAGTACTTC. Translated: CASSLVETQETQYF.

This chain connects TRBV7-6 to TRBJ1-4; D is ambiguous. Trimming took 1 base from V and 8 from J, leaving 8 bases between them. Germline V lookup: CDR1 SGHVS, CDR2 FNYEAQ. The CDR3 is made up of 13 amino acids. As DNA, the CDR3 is TGTGCCAGCAGCTTAGGGAGGGAGGAAAAACTGTTTTTT. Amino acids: CASSLGREEKLFF.

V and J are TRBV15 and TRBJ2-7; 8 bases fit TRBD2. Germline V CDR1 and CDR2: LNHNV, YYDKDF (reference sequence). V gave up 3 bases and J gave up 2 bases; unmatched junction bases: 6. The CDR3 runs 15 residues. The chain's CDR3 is CATSSTGTSTYEQYF. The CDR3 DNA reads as TGTGCCACCAGCAGTACAGGGACTAGTACCTACGAGCAGTACTTC.

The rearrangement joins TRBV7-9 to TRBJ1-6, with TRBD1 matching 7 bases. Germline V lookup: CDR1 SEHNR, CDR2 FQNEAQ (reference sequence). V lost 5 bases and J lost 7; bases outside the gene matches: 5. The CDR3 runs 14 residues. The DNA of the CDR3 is TGTGCCAGCAGCCGGGACAGTCTGAATTCACCCCTCCACTTT. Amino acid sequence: CASSRDSLNSPLHF.

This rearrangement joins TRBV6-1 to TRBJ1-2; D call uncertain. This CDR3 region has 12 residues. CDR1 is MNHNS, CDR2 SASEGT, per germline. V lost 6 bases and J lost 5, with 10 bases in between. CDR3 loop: CASRPGNYGYTF. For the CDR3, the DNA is TGTGCCAGCAGACCCGGGAATTATGGCTACACCTTC.

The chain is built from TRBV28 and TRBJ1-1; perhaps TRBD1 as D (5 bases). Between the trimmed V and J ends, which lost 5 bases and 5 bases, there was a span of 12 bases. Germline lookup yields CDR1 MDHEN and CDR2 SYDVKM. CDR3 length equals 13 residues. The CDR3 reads CASSDMGRTEAFF. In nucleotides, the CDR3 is TGTGCCAGCAGTGACATGGGGCGGACTGAAGCTTTCTTT. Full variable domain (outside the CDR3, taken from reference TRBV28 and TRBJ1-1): DVKVTQSSRYLVKRTGEKVFLECVQDMDHENMFWYRQDPGLGLRLIYFSYDVKMKEKGDIPEGYSVSREKKERFSLILESASTNQTSMYLCASSDMGRTEAFFGQGTRLTVV.

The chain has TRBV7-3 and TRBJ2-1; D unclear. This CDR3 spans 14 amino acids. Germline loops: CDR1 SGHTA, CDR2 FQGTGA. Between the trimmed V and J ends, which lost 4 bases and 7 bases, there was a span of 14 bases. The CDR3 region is CASSSGPLRNEQFF. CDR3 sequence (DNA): TGTGCCAGCAGCTCTGGTCCCCTGCGAAATGAGCAGTTCTTC.

The CDR3 coding sequence is TGTGCCAGCAGTGACCAGAAATTCACTGAAGCTTTCTTT. Translated: CASSDQKFTEAFF. The chain carries TRBV2 and TRBJ1-1; D is undetermined. The CDR3 runs 13 residues. Germline CDR1 and CDR2: SNHLY and FYNNEI. V was clipped by 3 bases and J by 4 bases, with 9 bases between them.

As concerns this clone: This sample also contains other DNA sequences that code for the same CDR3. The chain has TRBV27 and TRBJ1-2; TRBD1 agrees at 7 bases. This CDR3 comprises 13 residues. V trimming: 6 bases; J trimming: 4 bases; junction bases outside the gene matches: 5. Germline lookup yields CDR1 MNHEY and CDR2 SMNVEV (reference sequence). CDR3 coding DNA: TGTGCCAGCAGGCTGACAGGGTCCTATGGCTACACCTTC. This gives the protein CASRLTGSYGYTF.

The CDR3 protein is CASRRDRKRETQYF. DNA of the CDR3: TGTGCCAGCAGGAGAGACAGGAAGAGGGAGACCCAGTACTTC. The chain recombines TRBV28 with TRBJ2-5, with D perhaps matching TRBD1 (6 bases). The V gene's germline CDR1 is MDHEN and CDR2 SYDVKM. Between the trimmed V and J ends, which lost 6 bases and 5 bases, there was a span of 16 bases. The length of the CDR3 is 14 residues.

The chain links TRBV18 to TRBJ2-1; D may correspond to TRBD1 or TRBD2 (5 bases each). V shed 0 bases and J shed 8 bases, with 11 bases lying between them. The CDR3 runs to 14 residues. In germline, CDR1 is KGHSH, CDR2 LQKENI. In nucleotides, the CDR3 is TGTGCCAGCTCACCACCGGGTGGGGACCATGAGCAGTTCTTC. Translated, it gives CASSPPGGDHEQFF.

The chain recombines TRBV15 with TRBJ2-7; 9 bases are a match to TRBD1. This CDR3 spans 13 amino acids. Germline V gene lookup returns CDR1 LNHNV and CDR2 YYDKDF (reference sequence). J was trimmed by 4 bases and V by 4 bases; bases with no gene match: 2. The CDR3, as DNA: TGTGCCACCAGCATAGGACAGGGGTACGAGCAGTACTTC. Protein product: CATSIGQGYEQYF.

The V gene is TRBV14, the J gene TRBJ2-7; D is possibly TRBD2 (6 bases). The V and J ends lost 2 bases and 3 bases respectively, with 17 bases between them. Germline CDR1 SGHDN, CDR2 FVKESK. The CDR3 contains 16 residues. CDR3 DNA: TGTGCCAGCAGCCAACAAGGGGCGGGAAGAGGCTACGAGCAGTACTTC. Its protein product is CASSQQGAGRGYEQYF.

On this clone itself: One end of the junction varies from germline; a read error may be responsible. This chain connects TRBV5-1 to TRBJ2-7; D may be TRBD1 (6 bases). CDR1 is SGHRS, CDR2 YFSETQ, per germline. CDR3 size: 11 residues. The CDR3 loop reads CASSLDREEHF. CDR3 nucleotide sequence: TGCGCCAGCAGCTTGGACAGGGAAGAACACTTC.

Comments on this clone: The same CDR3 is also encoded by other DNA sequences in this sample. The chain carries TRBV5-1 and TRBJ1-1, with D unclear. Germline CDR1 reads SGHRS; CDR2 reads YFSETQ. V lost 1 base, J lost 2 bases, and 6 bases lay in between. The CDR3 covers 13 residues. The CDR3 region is CASSLRRNTEAFF. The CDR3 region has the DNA TGCGCCAGCAGCTTGAGGAGAAACACTGAAGCTTTCTTT.